This T cell receptor (beta chain) is drawn from a study of T cell changes during pregnancy in multiple sclerosis. Sequencing used immunoSEQ multiplex PCR; TCRdb keeps in-frame clones, though not all of them. This table holds more than 90,000 clones, around nine tenths found once. V was trimmed by 4 bases and J by 5 bases, leaving 14 bases between them. Per the germline V gene, CDR1 is MNHNS and CDR2 is SASEGT. The CDR3 totals 15 residues. The chain couples TRBV6-1 to TRBJ1-4, with D tentatively TRBD1 (6 bases). This receptor was taken from a female donor with multiple sclerosis, enrolled in a pregnancy study. Here the sequenced sample was peripheral blood, taken in the third trimester of pregnancy. The CDR3 here is CASSAIQGRNEKLFF. The CDR3 DNA sequence: TGTGCCAGCAGTGCTATACAGGGACGAAATGAAAAACTGTTTTTT.